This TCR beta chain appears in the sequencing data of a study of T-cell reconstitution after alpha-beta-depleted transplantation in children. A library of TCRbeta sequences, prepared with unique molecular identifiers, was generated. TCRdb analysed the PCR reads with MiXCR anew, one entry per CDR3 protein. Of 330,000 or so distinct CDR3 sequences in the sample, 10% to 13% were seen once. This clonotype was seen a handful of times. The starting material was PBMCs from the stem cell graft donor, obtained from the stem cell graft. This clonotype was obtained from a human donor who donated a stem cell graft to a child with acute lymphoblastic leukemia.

The CDR3 sequence is CSASWGAGDGYTF. Here the CDR3 DNA reads TGCAGCGCGTCCTGGGGGGCGGGTGATGGCTACACCTTC. The chain has TRBV29-1 and TRBJ1-2; D possibly corresponds to TRBD1 (6 bases). CDR3 length: 13 amino acids. V lost 7 bases and J 6 bases, leaving 18 bases between the germline ends. Germline CDR1 is SQVTM and CDR2 is ANQGSEA.